This T cell receptor beta chain was found in a study of blood T cell repertoires in COVID-19. Study summary: Donors in the United States, Italy and Spain gave samples during acute or convalescent COVID-19. PBMCs, B-cell-depleted T cells, or T cells were the source of the cDNA or gDNA that made up the material.

Study processing details: Amplification from reference gene primers served as the basis for estimated nucleated cell counts. Clones were sequenced by immunoSEQ multiplex PCR, and TCRdb holds only the in-frame ones, with some missing. That table is the source of V, J and clone size, and D and trimming were worked out from the DNA. The sample carries fewer than 35,000 clones, 80% to 90% recorded once. This receptor was taken from a human donor in a cohort sampled during active COVID-19. The sample taken for sequencing was peripheral blood.

The CDR3 DNA follows: TGTGCCAGCAGCGTAGCACCACTAGCGGGCTCCTACGAGCAGTACTTC. This sequence encodes CASSVAPLAGSYEQYF. The gene calls are TRBV9 and TRBJ2-7; TRBD2 matches 9 bases. CDR1 and CDR2 (germline): SGDLS, YYNGEE. Trimming took 0 bases from V and 0 from J; bases not matched to a gene: 4. This CDR3 comprises 16 residues.